These T cell receptor beta chains were read from a single sample in a study of regulatory T cells in long-lasting Graves disease. From the multiplex PCR reads, TCRdb called clonotypes with MiXCR, one entry per CDR3 protein. The table has 450,000 to 600,000 distinct CDR3 sequences, about 14% seen once. This same sample was also taken into another study, of T cells in Graves' hyperthyroidism and ophthalmopathy.

The source material was peripheral blood mononuclear cells (PBMCs), sampled at new diagnosis, from a patient treated with antithyroid drugs. These receptors came from a man aged 30 to 39 with Graves disease. The CDR3 runs from the conserved cysteine through the conserved F or W. The order of the fields is V gene, J gene, D gene, clone size, CDR3 DNA, CDR3 protein. A D gene is named only where the DNA matches it firmly. Rows give clone size only sometimes, using once, few, many, or a class for an expanded clone.

v_gene: TRBV12-3/TRBV12-4
j_gene: TRBJ1-5
d_gene: NA
abundance: many
CDR3nt: TGTGCCAGCAGTTTAGCAGGTGGGAAATCGGGTCAGCCCCAGCATTTT
CDR3aa: CASSLAGGKSGQPQHF

v_gene: TRBV11-2
j_gene: TRBJ2-7
d_gene: TRBD1
abundance: NA
CDR3nt: TGTGCCAGCAGGATTAGGGACAGCGCCTTCAGCTACGAGCAGTACTTC
CDR3aa: CASRIRDSAFSYEQYF

v_gene: TRBV6-2/TRBV6-3
j_gene: TRBJ2-1
d_gene: TRBD2
abundance: many
CDR3nt: TGTGCCAGCAGCCCAGCGGGAGAGGGGTACAATGAGCAGTTCTTC
CDR3aa: CASSPAGEGYNEQFF

v_gene: TRBV12-3/TRBV12-4
j_gene: TRBJ2-1
d_gene: TRBD1
abundance: many
CDR3nt: TGTGCCAGCAGTTACACAGGGGGGTCCTACAATGAGCAGTTCTTC
CDR3aa: CASSYTGGSYNEQFF

v_gene: TRBV6-1
j_gene: TRBJ2-7
d_gene: TRBD1
abundance: NA
CDR3nt: TGTGCCAGCAGCAACACCCGGGACAGGCACTACGAGCAGTACTTC
CDR3aa: CASSNTRDRHYEQYF

v_gene: TRBV3-1
j_gene: TRBJ2-5
d_gene: NA
abundance: NA
CDR3nt: TGTGCCAGCAGCCGCGGACCCGGGGGCTGGGAGACCCAGTACTTC
CDR3aa: CASSRGPGGWETQYF

v_gene: TRBV20-1
j_gene: TRBJ2-5
d_gene: NA
abundance: NA
CDR3nt: TGCGGTGCTAGACGGCAGTGGGGGCTGGAAGAGACCCAGTACTTC
CDR3aa: CGARRQWGLEETQYF

v_gene: TRBV7-9
j_gene: TRBJ1-3
d_gene: NA
abundance: many
CDR3nt: TGTGCCAGCAGCTTAAATCTATACGGGGTTTTTGGAAACACCATATATTTT
CDR3aa: CASSLNLYGVFGNTIYF

v_gene: TRBV12-3/TRBV12-4
j_gene: TRBJ2-5
d_gene: TRBD1
abundance: NA
CDR3nt: TGTGCCAGCAGCGCTCCGGGACAGCCAGGAGAGACCCAGTACTTC
CDR3aa: CASSAPGQPGETQYF

v_gene: TRBV5-6
j_gene: TRBJ1-2
d_gene: NA
abundance: NA
CDR3nt: TGTGCCAGCAGCTTAGCGGGGCTGTCGAACTATGGCTACACCTTC
CDR3aa: CASSLAGLSNYGYTF

v_gene: TRBV3-1
j_gene: TRBJ1-1
d_gene: NA
abundance: few
CDR3nt: TGTGCCAGCAGCCAAGGGTCCTACCCCACTGAAGCTTTCTTT
CDR3aa: CASSQGSYPTEAFF

v_gene: TRBV28
j_gene: TRBJ2-7
d_gene: TRBD1
abundance: NA
CDR3nt: TGTGCCAGCAGTTTTAACAGGGGGTTCTCCTACGAGCAGTACTTC
CDR3aa: CASSFNRGFSYEQYF

v_gene: TRBV7-2
j_gene: TRBJ2-1
d_gene: NA
abundance: many
CDR3nt: TGTGCCAGCAGCTCTGGTGGGGCCGCTAGAATAAATGAGCAGTTCTTC
CDR3aa: CASSSGGAARINEQFF

v_gene: TRBV20-1
j_gene: TRBJ1-5
d_gene: NA
abundance: few
CDR3nt: TGCAGTGCTAGAAACCTAGGGACACCAAATCAGCCCCAGCATTTT
CDR3aa: CSARNLGTPNQPQHF

v_gene: TRBV28
j_gene: TRBJ1-5
d_gene: NA
abundance: many
CDR3nt: TGTGCCAGCAACCTTCCAGGGGAGCAGCCCCAGCATTTT
CDR3aa: CASNLPGEQPQHF

v_gene: TRBV28
j_gene: TRBJ2-3
d_gene: TRBD2
abundance: many
CDR3nt: TGTGCCAGCAGCAGCGGGACTAGCACAGATACGCAGTATTTT
CDR3aa: CASSSGTSTDTQYF

v_gene: TRBV7-8
j_gene: TRBJ1-1
d_gene: TRBD1
abundance: NA
CDR3nt: TGTGCCAGCAGCACCCAGGGGGCGAGGACCGCTGAAGCTTTCTTT
CDR3aa: CASSTQGARTAEAFF

v_gene: TRBV28
j_gene: TRBJ1-1
d_gene: TRBD1
abundance: many
CDR3nt: TGTGCCAGCAATCCCACAGGGGCTGGAGACACTGAAGCTTTCTTT
CDR3aa: CASNPTGAGDTEAFF

v_gene: TRBV29-1
j_gene: TRBJ2-2
d_gene: NA
abundance: many
CDR3nt: TGCAGCGTTGAAGATGCGGAGGGCGGAGGCACCGGGGAGCTGTTTTTT
CDR3aa: CSVEDAEGGGTGELFF

v_gene: TRBV2
j_gene: TRBJ2-7
d_gene: NA
abundance: many
CDR3nt: TGTGCCAGCAGTGCAAGTCCGACGGACTACGAGCAGTACTTC
CDR3aa: CASSASPTDYEQYF

v_gene: TRBV6-5
j_gene: TRBJ1-4
d_gene: NA
abundance: few
CDR3nt: TGTGCCAGCAGTTACGGGCAGTCTAATGAAAAACTGTTTTTT
CDR3aa: CASSYGQSNEKLFF

v_gene: TRBV4-1
j_gene: TRBJ2-3
d_gene: NA
abundance: NA
CDR3nt: TGCGCCAGCAGCCAGGAGGTACGGACAGATACGCAGTATTTT
CDR3aa: CASSQEVRTDTQYF

v_gene: TRBV6-4
j_gene: TRBJ2-5
d_gene: TRBD2
abundance: NA
CDR3nt: TGTGCCAGCAGCTCTCGACTAGCGGCCTTACAAGAGACCCAGTACTTC
CDR3aa: CASSSRLAALQETQYF

v_gene: TRBV20-1
j_gene: TRBJ2-3
d_gene: TRBD2
abundance: few
CDR3nt: TGCAGGGGGACTAAGGTTGTGGCGGATACGCAGTATTTT
CDR3aa: CRGTKVVADTQYF

v_gene: TRBV29-1
j_gene: TRBJ2-5
d_gene: NA
abundance: many
CDR3nt: TGCAGCGCCCAGGGTTGGGAAGAGACCCAGTACTTC
CDR3aa: CSAQGWEETQYF

v_gene: TRBV19
j_gene: TRBJ2-1
d_gene: NA
abundance: NA
CDR3nt: TGTGCCAGTAGTACAGGGGAGACATCCTACAATGAGCAGTTCTTC
CDR3aa: CASSTGETSYNEQFF

v_gene: TRBV18
j_gene: TRBJ2-1
d_gene: NA
abundance: NA
CDR3nt: TGTGCCAGCTCACCATCCTTACTGTACAATGAGCAGTTCTTC
CDR3aa: CASSPSLLYNEQFF

v_gene: TRBV7-2
j_gene: TRBJ1-6
d_gene: NA
abundance: many
CDR3nt: TGTGCCAGCAGTCACCTTGGTCAGGGCAATTCACCCCTCCACTTT
CDR3aa: CASSHLGQGNSPLHF

v_gene: TRBV2
j_gene: TRBJ2-1
d_gene: TRBD2
abundance: many
CDR3nt: TGTGCCAGCAGTGTAGCGGGAGGCCTCTACAATGAGCAGTTCTTC
CDR3aa: CASSVAGGLYNEQFF

v_gene: TRBV14
j_gene: TRBJ1-4
d_gene: NA
abundance: NA
CDR3nt: TGTGCCAGCAGCCAAACTCGGGAGAGCAGGCTGTTTTTT
CDR3aa: CASSQTRESRLFF

v_gene: TRBV5-1
j_gene: TRBJ1-1
d_gene: TRBD1
abundance: many
CDR3nt: TGCGCCAGCAGCTCCAGGGGGACCATGAACACTGAAGCTTTCTTT
CDR3aa: CASSSRGTMNTEAFF

v_gene: TRBV20-1
j_gene: TRBJ2-7
d_gene: TRBD2
abundance: many
CDR3nt: TGCAGTGCTAGAAGCGGGAAAACCTACGAGCAGTACTTC
CDR3aa: CSARSGKTYEQYF